This record concerns one T cell receptor beta chain sequence. The sample originates from a study of blood T cell repertoires in COVID-19. Study-wide background: PBMCs, B-cell-depleted T cells, or T cells provided the cDNA or gDNA that made up the material.

In the study's own analysis: How many nucleated cells were present was estimated from reference gene primer amplification. The table came from immunoSEQ multiplex PCR; TCRdb's copy has only in-frame clones and leaves some out. V and J calls and clone size are given by that table; D and trimming were obtained from the DNA. The repertoire includes about 250,000 clones, around 83% of them detected once, and roughly 5.8% sits in the top ten. The V end lost 3 bases, the J end lost 3 bases, and 15 bases lay between the germline ends. This CDR3 has 15 amino acids. The clonotype originates from an elderly man with acute or convalescent COVID-19. This chain connects TRBV5-3 to TRBJ1-1; tentative D call: TRBD1 (6 bases). TRBV5-3 is placed among ORFs of uncertain function. The sequenced sample was peripheral blood. The CDR3 spells CARSCRGPWDTEAFF. DNA for the CDR3: TGTGCCAGAAGCTGCAGGGGCCCCTGGGACACTGAAGCTTTCTTT.